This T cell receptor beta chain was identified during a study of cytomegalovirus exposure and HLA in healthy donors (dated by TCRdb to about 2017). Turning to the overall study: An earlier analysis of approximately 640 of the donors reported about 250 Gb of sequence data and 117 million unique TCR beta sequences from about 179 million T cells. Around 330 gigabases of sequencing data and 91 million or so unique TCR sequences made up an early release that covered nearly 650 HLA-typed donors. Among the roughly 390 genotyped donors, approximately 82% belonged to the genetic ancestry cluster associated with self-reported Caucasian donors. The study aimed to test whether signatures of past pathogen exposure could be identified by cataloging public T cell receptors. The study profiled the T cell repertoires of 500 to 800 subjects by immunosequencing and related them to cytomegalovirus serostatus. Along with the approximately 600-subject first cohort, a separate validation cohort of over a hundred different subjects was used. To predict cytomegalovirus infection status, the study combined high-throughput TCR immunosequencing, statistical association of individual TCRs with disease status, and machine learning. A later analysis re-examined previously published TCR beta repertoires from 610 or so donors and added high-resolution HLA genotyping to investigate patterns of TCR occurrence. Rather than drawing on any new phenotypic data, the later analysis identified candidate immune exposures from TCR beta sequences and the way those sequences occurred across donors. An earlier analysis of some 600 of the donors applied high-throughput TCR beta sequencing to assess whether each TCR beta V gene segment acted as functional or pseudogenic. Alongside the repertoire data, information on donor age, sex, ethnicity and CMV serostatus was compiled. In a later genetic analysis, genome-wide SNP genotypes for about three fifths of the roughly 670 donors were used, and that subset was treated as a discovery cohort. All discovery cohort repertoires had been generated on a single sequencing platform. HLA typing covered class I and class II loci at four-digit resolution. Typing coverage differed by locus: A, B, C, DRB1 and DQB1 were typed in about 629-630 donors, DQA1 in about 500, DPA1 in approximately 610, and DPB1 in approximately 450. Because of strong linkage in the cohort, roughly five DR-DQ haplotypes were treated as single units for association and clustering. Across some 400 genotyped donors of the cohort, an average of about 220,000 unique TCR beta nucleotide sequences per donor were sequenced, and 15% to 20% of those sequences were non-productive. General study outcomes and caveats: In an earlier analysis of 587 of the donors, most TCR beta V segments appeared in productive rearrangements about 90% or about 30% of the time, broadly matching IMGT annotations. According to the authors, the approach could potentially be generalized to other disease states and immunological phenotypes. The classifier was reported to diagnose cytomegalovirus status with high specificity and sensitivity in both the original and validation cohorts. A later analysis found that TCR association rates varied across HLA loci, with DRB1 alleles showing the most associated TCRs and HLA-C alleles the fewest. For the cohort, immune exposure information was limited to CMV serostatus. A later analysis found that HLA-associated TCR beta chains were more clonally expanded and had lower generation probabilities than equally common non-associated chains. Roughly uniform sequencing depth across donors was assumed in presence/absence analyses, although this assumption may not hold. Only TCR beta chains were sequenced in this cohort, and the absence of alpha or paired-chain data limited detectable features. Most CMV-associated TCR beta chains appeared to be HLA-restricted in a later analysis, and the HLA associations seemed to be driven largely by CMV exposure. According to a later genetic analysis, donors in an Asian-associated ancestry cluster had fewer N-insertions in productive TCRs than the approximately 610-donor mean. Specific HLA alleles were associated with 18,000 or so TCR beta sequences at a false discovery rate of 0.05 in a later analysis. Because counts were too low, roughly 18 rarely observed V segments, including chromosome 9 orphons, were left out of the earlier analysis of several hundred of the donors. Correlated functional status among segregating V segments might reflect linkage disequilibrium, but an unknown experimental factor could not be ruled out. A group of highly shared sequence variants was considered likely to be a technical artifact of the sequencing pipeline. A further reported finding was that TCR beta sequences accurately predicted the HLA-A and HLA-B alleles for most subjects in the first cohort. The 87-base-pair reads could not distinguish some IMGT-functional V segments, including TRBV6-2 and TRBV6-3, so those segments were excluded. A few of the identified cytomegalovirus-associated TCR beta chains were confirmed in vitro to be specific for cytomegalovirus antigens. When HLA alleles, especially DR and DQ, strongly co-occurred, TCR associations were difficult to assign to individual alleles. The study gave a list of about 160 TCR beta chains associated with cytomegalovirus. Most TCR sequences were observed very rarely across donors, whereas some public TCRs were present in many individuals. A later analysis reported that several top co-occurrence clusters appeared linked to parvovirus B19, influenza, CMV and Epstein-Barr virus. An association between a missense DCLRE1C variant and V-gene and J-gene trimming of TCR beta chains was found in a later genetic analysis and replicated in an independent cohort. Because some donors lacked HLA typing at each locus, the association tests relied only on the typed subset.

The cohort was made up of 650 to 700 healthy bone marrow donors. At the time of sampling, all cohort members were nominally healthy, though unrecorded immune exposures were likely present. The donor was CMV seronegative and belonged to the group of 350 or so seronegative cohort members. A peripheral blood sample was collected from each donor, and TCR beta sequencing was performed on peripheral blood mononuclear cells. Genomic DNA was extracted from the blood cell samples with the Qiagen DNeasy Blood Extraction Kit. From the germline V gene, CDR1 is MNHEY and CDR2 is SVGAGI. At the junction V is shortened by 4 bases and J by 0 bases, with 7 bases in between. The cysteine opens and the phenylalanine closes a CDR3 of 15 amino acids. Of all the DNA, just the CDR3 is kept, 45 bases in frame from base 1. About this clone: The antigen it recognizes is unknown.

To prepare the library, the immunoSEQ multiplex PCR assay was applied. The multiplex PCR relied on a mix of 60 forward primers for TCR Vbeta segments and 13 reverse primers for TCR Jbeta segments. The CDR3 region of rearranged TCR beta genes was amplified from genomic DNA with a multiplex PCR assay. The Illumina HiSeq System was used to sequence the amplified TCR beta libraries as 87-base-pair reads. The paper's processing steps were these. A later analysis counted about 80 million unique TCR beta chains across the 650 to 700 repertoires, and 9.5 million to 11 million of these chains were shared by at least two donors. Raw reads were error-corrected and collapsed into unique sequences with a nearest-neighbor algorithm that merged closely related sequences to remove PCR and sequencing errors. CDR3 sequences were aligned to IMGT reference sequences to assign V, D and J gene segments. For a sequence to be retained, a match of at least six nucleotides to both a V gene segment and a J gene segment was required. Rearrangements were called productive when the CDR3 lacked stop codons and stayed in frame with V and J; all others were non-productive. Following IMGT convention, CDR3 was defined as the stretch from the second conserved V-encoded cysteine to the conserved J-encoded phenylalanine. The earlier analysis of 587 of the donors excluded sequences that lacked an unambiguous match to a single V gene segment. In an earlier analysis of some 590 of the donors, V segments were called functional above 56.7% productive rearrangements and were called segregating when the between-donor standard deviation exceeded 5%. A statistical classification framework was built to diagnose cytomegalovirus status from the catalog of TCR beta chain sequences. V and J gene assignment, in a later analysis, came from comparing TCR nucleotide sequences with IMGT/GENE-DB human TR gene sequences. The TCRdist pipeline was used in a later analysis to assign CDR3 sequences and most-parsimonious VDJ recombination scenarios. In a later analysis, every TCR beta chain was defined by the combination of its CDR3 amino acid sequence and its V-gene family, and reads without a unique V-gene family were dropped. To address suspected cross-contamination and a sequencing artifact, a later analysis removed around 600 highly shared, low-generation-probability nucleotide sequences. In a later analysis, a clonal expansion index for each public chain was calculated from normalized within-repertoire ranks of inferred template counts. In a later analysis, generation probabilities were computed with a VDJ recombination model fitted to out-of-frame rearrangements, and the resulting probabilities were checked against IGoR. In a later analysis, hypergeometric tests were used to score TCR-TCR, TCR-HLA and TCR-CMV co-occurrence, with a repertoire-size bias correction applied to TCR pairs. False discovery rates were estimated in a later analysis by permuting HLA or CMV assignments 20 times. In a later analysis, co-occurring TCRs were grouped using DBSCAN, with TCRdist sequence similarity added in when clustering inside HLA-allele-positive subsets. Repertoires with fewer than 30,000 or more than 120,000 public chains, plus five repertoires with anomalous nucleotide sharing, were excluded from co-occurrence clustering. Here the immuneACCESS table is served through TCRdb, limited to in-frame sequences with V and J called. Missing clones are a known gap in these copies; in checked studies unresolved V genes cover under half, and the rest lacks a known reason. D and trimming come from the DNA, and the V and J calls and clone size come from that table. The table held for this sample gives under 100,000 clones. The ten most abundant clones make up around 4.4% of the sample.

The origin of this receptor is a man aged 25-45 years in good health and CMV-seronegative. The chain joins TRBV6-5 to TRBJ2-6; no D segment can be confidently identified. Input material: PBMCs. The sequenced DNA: TGTGCCAGCAGTTCTAGGAGCTCTGGGGCCAACGTCCTGACTTTC. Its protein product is CASSSRSSGANVLTF.